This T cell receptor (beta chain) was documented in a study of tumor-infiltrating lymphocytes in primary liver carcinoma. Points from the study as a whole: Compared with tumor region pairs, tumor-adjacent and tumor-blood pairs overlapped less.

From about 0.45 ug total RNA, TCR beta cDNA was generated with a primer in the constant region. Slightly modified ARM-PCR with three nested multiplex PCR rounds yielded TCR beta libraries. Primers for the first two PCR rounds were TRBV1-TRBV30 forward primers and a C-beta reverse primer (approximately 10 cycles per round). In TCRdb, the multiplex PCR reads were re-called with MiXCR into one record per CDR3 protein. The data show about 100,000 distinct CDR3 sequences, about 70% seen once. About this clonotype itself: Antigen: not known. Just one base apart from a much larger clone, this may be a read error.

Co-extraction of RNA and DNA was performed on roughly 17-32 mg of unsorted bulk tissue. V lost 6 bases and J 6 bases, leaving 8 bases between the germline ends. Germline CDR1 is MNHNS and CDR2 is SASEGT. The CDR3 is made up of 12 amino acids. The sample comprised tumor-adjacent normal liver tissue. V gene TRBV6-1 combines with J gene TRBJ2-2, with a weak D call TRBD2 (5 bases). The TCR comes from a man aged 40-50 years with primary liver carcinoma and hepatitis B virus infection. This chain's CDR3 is CASREDAGELFF. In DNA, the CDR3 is TGTGCCAGCAGGGAGGATGCCGGGGAGCTGTTTTTT.